This T cell receptor (beta chain) derives from a study of CD8+CD57+ T cells in acquired aplastic anemia. For sequencing, patients were chosen who had shown expansion of CD8+CD57+ cells by flow cytometry. Patients had not yet gotten any therapy when their blood was taken for sampling. This clonotype was seen at least ten times. As yet, its antigen is unknown. CDR3 and TCR beta VDJ profiling relied on a genomic DNA template. One entry per CDR3 protein, called by TCRdb with MiXCR from the reads. The table has approximately 190,000 distinct CDR3 sequences, less than 60% seen once. Study outcomes and limitations: Patients showed no significant difference from controls in CD8+ Simpson's diversity.

This CDR3 is 14 amino acids long. Germline CDR1 and CDR2: SGHTS and YDEGEE. J was trimmed by 3 bases and V by 0 bases; bases with no gene match: 3. The sample was sorted CD4+, CD8+, or CD8+CD57+ T cells (not recorded which) from PBMCs. This sequence originates from a human donor with aplastic anemia. The chain combines TRBV5-8 with TRBJ2-7; 7 bases align to TRBD2. This CDR3 reads CASSLGGSIYEQYF. The CDR3 DNA reads as TGTGCCAGCAGCTTGGGCGGGAGTATCTACGAGCAGTACTTC. The whole variable domain, filled in from reference TRBV5-8 and TRBJ2-7, reads EAGVTQSPTHLIKTRGQQATLRCSPISGHTSVYWYQQALGLGLQFLLWYDEGEERNRGNFPPRFSGRQFPNYSSELNVNALELEDSALYLCASSLGGSIYEQYFGPGTRLTVT.